This entry concerns a single T cell receptor beta chain. The source of the sample is a study of blood T cell repertoires in COVID-19. Across the whole study: The cDNA or gDNA used as material had been derived from T cells, B-cell-depleted T cells, or PBMCs.

Profiling relied on immunoSEQ multiplex PCR, and the TCRdb table lists in-frame clones only, not all of them. The sample has roughly 80,000 clones; around nine tenths are singletons. The CDR3 extends over 15 amino acids. V lost 5 bases, J lost 5 bases, and 2 bases stayed unmatched. The germline V gene encodes CDR1 LNHDA and CDR2 SQIVND (reference sequence). The source is a woman older than 75 with acute or convalescent COVID-19. What was sequenced was peripheral blood. The chain carries TRBV19 and TRBJ2-2; 13 bases fit TRBD2. CDR3 sequence reads: CASSSGLAGTGELFF. CDR3 sequence (DNA): TGTGCCAGTAGTTCGGGACTAGCGGGAACCGGGGAGCTGTTTTTT.